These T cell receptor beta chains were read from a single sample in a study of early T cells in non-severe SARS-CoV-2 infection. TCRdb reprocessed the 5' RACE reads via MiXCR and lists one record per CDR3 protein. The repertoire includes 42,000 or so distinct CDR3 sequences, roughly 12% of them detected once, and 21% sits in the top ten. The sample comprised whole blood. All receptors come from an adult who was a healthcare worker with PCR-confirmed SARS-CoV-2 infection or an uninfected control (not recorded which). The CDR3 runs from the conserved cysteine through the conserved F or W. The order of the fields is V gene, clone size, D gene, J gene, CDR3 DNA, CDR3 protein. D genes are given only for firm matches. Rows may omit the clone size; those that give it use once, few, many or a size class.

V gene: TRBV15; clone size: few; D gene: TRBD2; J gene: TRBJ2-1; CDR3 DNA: TGTGCCACCAGCAGAGTTTCCCAAGCGGGAGGGTTTCAGTTCTTC; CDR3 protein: CATSRVSQAGGFQFF
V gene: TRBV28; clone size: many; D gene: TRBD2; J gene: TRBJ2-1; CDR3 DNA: TGTGCCAGCAGCCGAACCGGGACTAGCGGGAGGCGGGGGCAGTTCTTC; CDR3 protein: CASSRTGTSGRRGQFF
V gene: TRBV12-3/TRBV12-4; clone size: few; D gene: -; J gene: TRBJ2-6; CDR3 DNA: TGTGCCAGCAGTTTAGATAGGGCTGGGGCCAACGTCCTGACTTTC; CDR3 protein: CASSLDRAGANVLTF
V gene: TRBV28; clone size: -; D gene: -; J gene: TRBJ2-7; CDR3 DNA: TGTGCCAGCAGTTTTGACTACTCCTACGAGCAGTACTTC; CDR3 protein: CASSFDYSYEQYF
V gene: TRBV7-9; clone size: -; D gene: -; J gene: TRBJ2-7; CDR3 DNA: TGTGCCAGCAGCTTAGCCCAGGGAGTTTACGAGCAGTACTTC; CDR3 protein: CASSLAQGVYEQYF
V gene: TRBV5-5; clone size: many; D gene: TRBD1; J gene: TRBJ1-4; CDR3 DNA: TGTGCCAGCAGCCGGACGAGACGGGACAGGGTTGTGACTAATGAAAAACTGTTTTTT; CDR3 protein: CASSRTRRDRVVTNEKLFF
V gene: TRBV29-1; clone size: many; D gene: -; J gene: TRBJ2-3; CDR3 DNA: TGCAGCGTTGCGCAGGACACGCAGTATTTT; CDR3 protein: CSVAQDTQYF
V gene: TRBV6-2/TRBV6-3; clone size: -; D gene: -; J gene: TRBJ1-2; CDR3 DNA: TGTGCCAGCAGGTCTAGTTATGGCTACACCTTC; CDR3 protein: CASRSSYGYTF
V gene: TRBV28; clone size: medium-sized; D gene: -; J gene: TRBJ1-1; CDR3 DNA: TGTGCCAGCAGTTTATCGGCGGGCAGGGTGGGCACTGAAGCTTTCTTT; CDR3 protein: CASSLSAGRVGTEAFF
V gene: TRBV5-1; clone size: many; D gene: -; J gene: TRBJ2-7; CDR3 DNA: TGCGCCAGCACTGACAGCTACGAGCAGTACTTC; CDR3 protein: CASTDSYEQYF